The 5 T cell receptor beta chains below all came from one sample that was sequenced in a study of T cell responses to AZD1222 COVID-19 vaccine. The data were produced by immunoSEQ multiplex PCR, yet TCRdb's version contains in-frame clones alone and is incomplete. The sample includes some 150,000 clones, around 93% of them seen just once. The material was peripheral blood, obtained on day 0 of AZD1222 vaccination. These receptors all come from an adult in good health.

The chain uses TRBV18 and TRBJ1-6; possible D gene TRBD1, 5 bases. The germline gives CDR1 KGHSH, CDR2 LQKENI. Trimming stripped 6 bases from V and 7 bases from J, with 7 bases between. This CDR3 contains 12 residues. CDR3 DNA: TGTGCCAGCTCCGGGGGGAATTCACCCCTCCACTTT. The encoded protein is CASSGGNSPLHF.

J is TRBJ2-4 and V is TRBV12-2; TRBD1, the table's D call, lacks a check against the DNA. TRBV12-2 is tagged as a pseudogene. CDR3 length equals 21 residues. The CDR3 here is CASRLFLQGTLTPWGKNIQYF. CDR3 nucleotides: TGTGCAAGTCGTCTCTTTTTACAGGGAACACTAACTCCCTGGGGCAAAAACATTCAGTACTTC.

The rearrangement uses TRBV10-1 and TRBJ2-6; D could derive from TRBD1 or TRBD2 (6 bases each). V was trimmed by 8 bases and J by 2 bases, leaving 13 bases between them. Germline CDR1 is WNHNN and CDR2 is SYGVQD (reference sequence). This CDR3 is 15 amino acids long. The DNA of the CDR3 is TGCGCCAGCTCTGAGGGGGGTACTGGGGCCAACGTCCTGACTTTC. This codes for CASSEGGTGANVLTF.

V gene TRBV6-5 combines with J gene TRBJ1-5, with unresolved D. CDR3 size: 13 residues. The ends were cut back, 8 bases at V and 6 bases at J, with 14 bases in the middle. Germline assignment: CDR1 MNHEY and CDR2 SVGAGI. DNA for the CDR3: TGTGCCAGCCAGTCCGCTGAGGGTCAGCCCCAGCATTTT. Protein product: CASQSAEGQPQHF.

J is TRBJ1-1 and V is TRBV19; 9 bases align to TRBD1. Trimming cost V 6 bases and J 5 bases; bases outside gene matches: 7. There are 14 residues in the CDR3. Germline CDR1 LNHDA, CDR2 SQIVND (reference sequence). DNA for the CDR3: TGTGCCAGTAGGAATTACAGGGGGCATACTGAAGCTTTCTTT. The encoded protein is CASRNYRGHTEAFF.